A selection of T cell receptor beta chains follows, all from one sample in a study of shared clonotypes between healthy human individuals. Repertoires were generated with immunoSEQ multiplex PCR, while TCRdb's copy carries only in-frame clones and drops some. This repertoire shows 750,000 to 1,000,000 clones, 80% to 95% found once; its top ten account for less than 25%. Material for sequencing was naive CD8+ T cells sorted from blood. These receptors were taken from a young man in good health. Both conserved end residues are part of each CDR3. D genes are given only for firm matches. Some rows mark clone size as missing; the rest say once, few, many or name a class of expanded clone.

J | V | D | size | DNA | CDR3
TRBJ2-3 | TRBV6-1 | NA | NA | TGTGCCAGCAGTGAGAGACAGGGCACAGATACGCAGTATTTT | CASSERQGTDTQYF
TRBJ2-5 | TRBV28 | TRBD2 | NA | TGTGCCAGCAGTTTAGAAACGGGGGGGCGAGAGACCCAGTACTTC | CASSLETGGRETQYF
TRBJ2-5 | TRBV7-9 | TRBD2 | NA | TGTGCCAGCAGCCAGGGACTAGCGGGAGATTATGCGGAGACCCAGTACTTC | CASSQGLAGDYAETQYF
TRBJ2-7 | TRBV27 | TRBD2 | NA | TGTGCCAGCAGTGAAACGTGGACTAGCGGGAGGGTTTCCTACGAGCAGTACTTC | CASSETWTSGRVSYEQYF
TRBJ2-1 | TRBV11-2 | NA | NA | TGTGCCAGCAGCGTCACAGGGTGGGATTTCTATGAGCAGTTCTTC | CASSVTGWDFYEQFF
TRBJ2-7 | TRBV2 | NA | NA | TGTGCCAGCAGTGATGGGCGGAGCTACGAGCAGTACTTC | CASSDGRSYEQYF
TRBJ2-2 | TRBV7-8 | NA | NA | TGTGCCAGCAGCATCCCTGATAACACCGGGGAGCTGTTTTTT | CASSIPDNTGELFF
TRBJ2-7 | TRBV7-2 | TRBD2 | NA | TGTGCCAGCAGCTTAGTAACTAGCGGATCCGAGCAGTACTTC | CASSLVTSGSEQYF
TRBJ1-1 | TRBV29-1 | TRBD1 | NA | TGCAGCGCCGCAACCGGGGACAGGGGGCTTGCTTTCTTT | CSAATGDRGLAFF
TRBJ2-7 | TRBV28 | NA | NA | TGTGCCAGCAGTTCGGGGTTTTTGGGTCAGGGTAAGATCAATCCGGCGTACGAGCAGTACTTC | CASSSGFLGQGKINPAYEQYF
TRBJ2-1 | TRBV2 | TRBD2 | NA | TGTGCCAGCGGATTAGCGGGAGGGCCTAGGAATGAGCAGTTCTTC | CASGLAGGPRNEQFF
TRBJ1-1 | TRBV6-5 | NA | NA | TGTGCCAGCAGCTTAAATCAGGGTGGCACTGAAGCTTTCTTT | CASSLNQGGTEAFF
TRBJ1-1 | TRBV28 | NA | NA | TGTGCCAGCATCTCAGTTTGGGGACGGGGTGACACTGAAGCTTTCTTT | CASISVWGRGDTEAFF
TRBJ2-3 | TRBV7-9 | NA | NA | TGTGCCAGCAGCTTAGGGCCCCAGGGGATAACGACAGATACGCAGTATTTT | CASSLGPQGITTDTQYF
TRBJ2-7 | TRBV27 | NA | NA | TGTGCCAGCAGTTTGGGCCCCACTTACGAGCAGTACTTC | CASSLGPTYEQYF
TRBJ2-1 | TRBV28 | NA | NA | TGTGCCAGCATCATGGGGAGCGTGAGGAACAATGAGCAGTTCTTC | CASIMGSVRNNEQFF
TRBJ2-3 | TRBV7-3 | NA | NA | TGTGCCAGCAGCTTCCTACCGGGGGATACGCAGTATTTT | CASSFLPGDTQYF
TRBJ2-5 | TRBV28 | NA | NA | TGTGCCAGCAGTTTTACGCCGGTCGGACTAAAAAGTGGAGAGACCCAGTACTTC | CASSFTPVGLKSGETQYF
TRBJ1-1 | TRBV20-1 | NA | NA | TGCAGTGCTACCACGTACACTGAAGCTTTCTTT | CSATTYTEAFF
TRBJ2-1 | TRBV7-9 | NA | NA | TGTGCCAGCAGCCATGGGGGGGAGCAGTTCTTC | CASSHGGEQFF
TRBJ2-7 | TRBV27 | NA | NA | TGTGCCAGCAGTTTAGGACCAGGCTACGAGCAGTACTTC | CASSLGPGYEQYF
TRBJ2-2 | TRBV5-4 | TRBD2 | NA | TGTGCCAGCAGCCCGGGACTAGCGGGAGTTAGGGGCCCCGGGGAGCTGTTTTTT | CASSPGLAGVRGPGELFF
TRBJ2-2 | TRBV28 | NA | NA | TGTGCCAGCGCCTTTGAGGGAGCGAACATCGGGGAGCTGTTTTTT | CASAFEGANIGELFF
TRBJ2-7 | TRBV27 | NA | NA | TGTGCCAGCGGTGTCAACTACGAGCAGTACTTC | CASGVNYEQYF
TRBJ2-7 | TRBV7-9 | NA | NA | TGTGCCAGCAGTCGCACCCCGGCTTGGGAGCAGTACTTC | CASSRTPAWEQYF
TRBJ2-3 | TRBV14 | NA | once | TGTGCCAGCAGGCACCTAGAGCCGACGCAGTATTTT | CASRHLEPTQYF
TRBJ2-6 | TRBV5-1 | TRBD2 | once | TGCGCCAGCAGCTTGCAGGCTGGTGGCGGGAGTGGGGTCCCTGGGGCCAACGTCCTGACTTTC | CASSLQAGGGSGVPGANVLTF
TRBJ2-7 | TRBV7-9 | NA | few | TGTGCCAGCAGAGGCCTGACCTACGAGCAGTACTTC | CASRGLTYEQYF
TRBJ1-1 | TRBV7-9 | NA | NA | TGTGCCAGCAGCTTATATTCTGGAGAAGCTTTCTTT | CASSLYSGEAFF
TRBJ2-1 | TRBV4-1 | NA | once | TGCGCCAGCAGCCAGACTACCGAGCAGTTCTTC | CASSQTTEQFF
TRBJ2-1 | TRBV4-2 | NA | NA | TGTGCCAGCAGCCTCACATCCAATACCGACAATGAGCAGTTCTTC | CASSLTSNTDNEQFF
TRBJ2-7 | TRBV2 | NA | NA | TGTGCCAGCCTTGCCCGGGACACCTCAGACTACGAGCAGTACTTC | CASLARDTSDYEQYF
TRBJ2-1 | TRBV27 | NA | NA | TGTGCCAGCAGCCATCCGGGCTACAATGAGCAGTTCTTC | CASSHPGYNEQFF
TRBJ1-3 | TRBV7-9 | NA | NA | TGTGCCAGCGAAACGCCGGGGAGGGGTTCTGGAAACACCATATATTTT | CASETPGRGSGNTIYF
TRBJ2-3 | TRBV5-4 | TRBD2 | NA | TGTGCCAGCAGAACTAGCGGAGGGGAGCGGGATACGCAGTATTTT | CASRTSGGERDTQYF
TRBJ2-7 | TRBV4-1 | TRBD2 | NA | TGCGCCAGCAGCCAAGAGGGTCCCCGTAGCGGGAGTTTCTACGAGCAGTACTTC | CASSQEGPRSGSFYEQYF
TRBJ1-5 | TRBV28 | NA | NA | TGTGCCAGCAGTTTTAATGAGGAAGAGGGTGGCCCTAATAATCAGCCCCAGCATTTT | CASSFNEEEGGPNNQPQHF
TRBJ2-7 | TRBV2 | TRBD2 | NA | TGTGCCAGCAGTGGTAGGGGTAGGACTAGCGGGAGCTCCTACGAGCAGTACTTC | CASSGRGRTSGSSYEQYF
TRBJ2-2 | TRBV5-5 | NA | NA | TGTGCCAGCAGCTTGGGGACCTATATCGCGAACACCGGGGAGCTGTTTTTT | CASSLGTYIANTGELFF
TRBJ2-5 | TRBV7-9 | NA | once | TGTGCCAGCAGCTTATATCAGGGGGGCCAAGAGACCCAGTACTTC | CASSLYQGGQETQYF
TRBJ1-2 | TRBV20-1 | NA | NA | TGCAGTGCTAGAGATTTGAGGGGCTACACCTTC | CSARDLRGYTF
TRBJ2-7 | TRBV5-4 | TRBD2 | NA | TGTGCCAGCAGCATCCCCTCCGGGACTAGCGGGATCTACGAGCAGTACTTC | CASSIPSGTSGIYEQYF
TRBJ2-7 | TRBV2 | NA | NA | TGTGCCAGCACAGACGCCTACGAGCAGTACTTC | CASTDAYEQYF
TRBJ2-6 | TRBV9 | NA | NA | TGTGCCAGCAGCGTATACTCAGCAAAGTCTGGGGCCAACGTCCTGACTTTC | CASSVYSAKSGANVLTF
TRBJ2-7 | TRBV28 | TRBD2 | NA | TGTGCCAGCAGTTTGGGTTCCGGACTAGCGGACTCCTACGAGCAGTACTTC | CASSLGSGLADSYEQYF
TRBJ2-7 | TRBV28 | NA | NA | TGTGCCATCGGGGACACGGCATACGAGCAGTACTTC | CAIGDTAYEQYF
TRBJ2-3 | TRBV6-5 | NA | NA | TGTGCCAGCAGTTACTACACAGGGGATACGCAGTATTTT | CASSYYTGDTQYF
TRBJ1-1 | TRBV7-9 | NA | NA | TGTGCCAGCGGGACGGGGAACACTGAAGCTTTCTTT | CASGTGNTEAFF
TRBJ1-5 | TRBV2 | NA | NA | TGTGCCAGCAGTGCAACAGGGTTACGCAATCAGCCCCAGCATTTT | CASSATGLRNQPQHF
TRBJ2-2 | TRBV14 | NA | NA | TGTGCCAGCACCCGTAACACCGGGGAGCTGTTTTTT | CASTRNTGELFF
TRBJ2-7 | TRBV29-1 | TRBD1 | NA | TGCAGCGTTGTATCGGGACAGCAAAAGGACTACGAGCAGTACTTC | CSVVSGQQKDYEQYF